The TCR beta chain described here comes from a study of blood T cells in healthy people across ages. Whole-study results and caveats: More naive CD4+ cells and higher diversity marked long-lived donors relative to aged donors.

A J-beta primer mix and a sample-barcoded 5' primer were used in a second PCR of roughly 7 to 12 cycles. TCRdb reprocessed the 5' RACE reads with MiXCR, giving one entry per CDR3 protein. The data hold over a million distinct CDR3 sequences, with more than 35% observed a single time. V gave up 4 bases and J gave up 5 bases, with 13 bases separating them. The germline V gene encodes CDR1 MDHEN and CDR2 SYDVKM. There are 14 residues in the CDR3. On this clonotype itself: Its specificity is not known.

The chain combines TRBV28 with TRBJ2-3, with no clear D. This receptor was obtained from a woman aged 55 to 70 in good health. The sequenced material came from blood. Here the CDR3 DNA reads TGTGCCAGCAGTTCGCCAGGTTGGCAAGATACGCAGTATTTT. Its translation is CASSSPGWQDTQYF. The whole variable domain, filled in from reference TRBV28 and TRBJ2-3, reads DVKVTQSSRYLVKRTGEKVFLECVQDMDHENMFWYRQDPGLGLRLIYFSYDVKMKEKGDIPEGYSVSREKKERFSLILESASTNQTSMYLCASSSPGWQDTQYFGPGTRLTVL.